What follows are 12 T cell receptor beta chains derived from one specimen sequenced in a study of glioma-infiltrating T cells. The iRepertoire nested amplicon-rescue multiplex PCR amplified TCR alpha and beta CDR3s from RNA. TCRdb passed the multiplex PCR reads through MiXCR, listing each CDR3 protein once. The table has around 130,000 distinct CDR3 sequences, about 22% seen once. Material: glioma tissue, nonneoplastic brain tissue, or PBMCs (not recorded which). The receptors shown here come from a human donor with low-grade glioma or glioblastoma, undergoing nonglioma brain surgery, or in good health (not recorded which).

At least ten counts were recorded for this clonotype. This chain uses TRBV20-1 with TRBJ1-5; tentatively, D is TRBD1 (5 bases). Trimming shortened V by 6 bases and J by 7 bases, and 19 bases separated the two germline ends. The germline gives CDR1 DFQATT, CDR2 SNEGSKA (reference sequence). CDR3 length: 14 residues. CDR3 DNA sequence: TGCAGTGCCCCGGGACCGGCCTCAAAGCAGCCCCAGCATTTT. Residues: CSAPGPASKQPQHF.

In this sample, this clonotype turned up once. The V and J genes are TRBV6-1 and TRBJ1-5; tentative D call: TRBD1 (5 bases). This CDR3 has 15 amino acids. CDR1 MNHNS and CDR2 SASEGT come from the germline V gene. V dropped 7 bases and J dropped 0 bases, with 13 bases sitting between them. The CDR3 spells CASNKEGISNQPQHF. CDR3 in DNA: TGTGCCAGCAACAAGGAGGGGATTAGCAATCAGCCCCAGCATTTT.

The chain links TRBV27 to TRBJ2-1; TRBD2 matches 10 bases. V was pared by 7 bases and J by 1 base, with 10 bases of the junction left unmatched. Per germline, CDR1 MNHEY and CDR2 SMNVEV (reference sequence). The CDR3 is made up of 17 amino acids. The CDR3, as DNA: TGTGCCAGCAACGTGGGTAGCGGGGGGCCGTCCTACAATGAGCAGTTCTTC. This codes for CASNVGSGGPSYNEQFF.

V and J are TRBV7-2 and TRBJ1-3; D not resolved. V was clipped by 4 bases and J by 8 bases, with 9 bases between them. CDR1 and CDR2 from the germline V gene are SGHTA and FQGNSA. The CDR3 contains 12 residues. The CDR3 loop reads CASSSNGDTIYF. CDR3 in DNA: TGTGCCAGCAGCTCAAACGGGGACACCATATATTTT.

The chain recombines TRBV7-2 with TRBJ2-1, with 10 bases lining up with TRBD2. The length of the CDR3 is 18 residues. Germline V gives CDR1 SGHTA, CDR2 FQGNSA. The junction had 11 bases not matched to a gene; V was cut back by 6 bases and J by 0 bases. The CDR3, as DNA: TGTGCCAGCAGGCCTACTAGCGGGGCGACGAGCTCCTACAATGAGCAGTTCTTC. It yields the protein CASRPTSGATSSYNEQFF. The full variable domain, completed using reference TRBV7-2 and TRBJ2-1, is GAGVSQSPSNKVTEKGKDVELRCDPISGHTALYWYRQSLGQGLEFLIYFQGNSAPDKSGLPSDRFSAERTGGSVSTLTIQRTQQEDSAVYLCASRPTSGATSSYNEQFFGPGTRLTVL.

This clonotype has at least ten counts. The chain has TRBV15 and TRBJ1-1, with a tentative D call TRBD1 (5 bases). V lost 0 bases and J lost 1, with 12 bases in between. The V gene's germline CDR1 is LNHNV and CDR2 YYDKDF (reference sequence). The CDR3 length is 16 residues. CDR3 DNA sequence: TGTGCCACCAGCAGAGATGGTAGAGGACAGAACACTGAAGCTTTCTTT. It yields the protein CATSRDGRGQNTEAFF. The full variable domain, with the rest looked up from reference TRBV15 and TRBJ1-1, is DAMVIQNPRYQVTQFGKPVTLSCSQTLNHNVMYWYQQKSSQAPKLLFHYYDKDFNNEADTPDNFQSRRPNTSFCFLDIRSPGLGDTAMYLCATSRDGRGQNTEAFFGQGTRLTVV.

This clonotype was counted a few times. The V gene is TRBV3-1, the J gene TRBJ1-5; D is unresolved. The CDR3 covers 13 residues. The V end was cut by 2 bases, the J end by 4 bases, with 6 bases between. Germline-derived CDR1 and CDR2 are LGHDT and YNNKEL (reference sequence). In nucleotides, the CDR3 is TGTGCCAGCAGCCAAAGCGGAAATCAGCCCCAGCATTTT. This sequence encodes CASSQSGNQPQHF.

This clonotype was picked up many times. The chain has TRBV12-3 or TRBV12-4 and TRBJ2-3; tentatively, D is TRBD2 (5 bases). The V end was cut by 0 bases, the J end by 5 bases, with 12 bases between. This CDR3 contains 15 residues. CDR3 nucleotides: TGTGCCAGCAGTTTAGCGGACTTATTCGGAGATACGCAGTATTTT. Amino acid sequence: CASSLADLFGDTQYF.

In this sample, this clonotype turned up many times. This chain connects TRBV27 to TRBJ2-1; 8 bases are a match to TRBD1. V lost 5 bases to trimming and J lost 5 bases; unmatched junction nucleotides: 11. The germline CDR1 and CDR2 sequences are MNHEY and SMNVEV (reference sequence). The CDR3 is made up of 16 amino acids. CDR3 residues: CASSPETTGANNEQFF. The CDR3 DNA follows: TGTGCCAGCAGTCCCGAGACGACAGGGGCTAACAATGAGCAGTTCTTC.

The chain is built from TRBV28 and TRBJ2-3, with TRBD1 matching 9 bases. The CDR3 covers 15 residues. J lost 2 bases, V lost 7 bases, and 7 bases had no gene match. The germline V gene encodes CDR1 MDHEN and CDR2 SYDVKM. The CDR3 reads CASKTGTGYTDTQYF. The CDR3 region has the DNA TGTGCCAGCAAAACCGGGACAGGGTACACAGATACGCAGTATTTT.

The CDR3 loop reads CASSLGTQNTEAFF. In DNA form, the CDR3 reads TGTGCCAGCAGTCTTGGGACTCAGAACACTGAAGCTTTCTTT. The gene calls are TRBV5-6 and TRBJ1-1; D perhaps matches TRBD1 (5 bases). This CDR3 has 14 residues. The germline V gene has CDR1 SGHDT and CDR2 YYEEEE. Trimming took off 5 bases at V and 1 base at J, with 12 bases between the two ends.

The V call is TRBV5-4, the J call TRBJ2-5; no definite D call. Germline V CDR1 and CDR2: SGHNT, YYREEE (reference sequence). V dropped 4 bases and J dropped 1 base, with 11 bases sitting between them. This CDR3 has 14 residues. The CDR3 spells CASSLPVGQETQYF. In DNA form, the CDR3 reads TGTGCCAGCAGCCTCCCGGTGGGCCAAGAGACCCAGTACTTC.